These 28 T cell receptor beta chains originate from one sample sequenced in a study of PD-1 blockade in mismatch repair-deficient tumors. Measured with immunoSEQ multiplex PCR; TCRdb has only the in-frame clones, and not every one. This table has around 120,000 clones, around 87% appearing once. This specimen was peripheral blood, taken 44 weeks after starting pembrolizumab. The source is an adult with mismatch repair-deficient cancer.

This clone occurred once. The CDR3 spells CASIRDSEGQPQHF. The DNA of the CDR3 is TGTGCCAGCATTAGAGATTCAGAAGGTCAGCCCCAGCATTTT. The rearrangement links TRBV2 to TRBJ1-5; D gene uncertain. Germline CDR1 SNHLY, CDR2 FYNNEI. The CDR3 totals 14 residues. Deletions cut 7 bases from V and 6 bases from J, with 16 bases between.

The CDR3 coding sequence is TGTGCCAGCAGTGAACCCGGGGGGGAGACTAGCGGGCACAATGAGCAGTTCTTC. The encoded protein is CASSEPGGETSGHNEQFF. The chain couples TRBV2 to TRBJ2-1; the match to TRBD2 covers 10 bases. CDR3 length: 18 residues. Germline CDR1 is SNHLY and CDR2 is FYNNEI. The V gene end was trimmed by 2 bases and the J gene end by 5 bases; junction bases not matched to a gene: 12.

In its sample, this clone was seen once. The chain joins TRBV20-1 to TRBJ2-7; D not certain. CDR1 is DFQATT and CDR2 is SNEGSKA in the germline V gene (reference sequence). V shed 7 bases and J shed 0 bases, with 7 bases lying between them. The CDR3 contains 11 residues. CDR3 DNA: TGCAGTGTCGTCTCCTCCTACGAGCAGTACTTC. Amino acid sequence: CSVVSSYEQYF.

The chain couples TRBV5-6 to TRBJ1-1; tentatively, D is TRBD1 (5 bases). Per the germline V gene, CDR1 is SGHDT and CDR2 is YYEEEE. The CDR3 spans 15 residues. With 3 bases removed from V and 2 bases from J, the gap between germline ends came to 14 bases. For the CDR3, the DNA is TGTGCCAGCAGCTCCTTTGGGGGGGGAAACACTGAAGCTTTCTTT. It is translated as CASSSFGGGNTEAFF.

The CDR3 DNA reads TGTGCCAGCAGCCAGGGACAATTATACTCCTACGAGCAGTACTTC. Translating gives CASSQGQLYSYEQYF. The chain uses TRBV5-6 and TRBJ2-7; D possibly corresponds to TRBD1 (6 bases). Germline V gene data show CDR1 as SGHDT and CDR2 as YYEEEE. The V gene lost 4 bases and the J gene lost 0 bases, with 14 bases spanning the gap. This CDR3 is 15 amino acids long.

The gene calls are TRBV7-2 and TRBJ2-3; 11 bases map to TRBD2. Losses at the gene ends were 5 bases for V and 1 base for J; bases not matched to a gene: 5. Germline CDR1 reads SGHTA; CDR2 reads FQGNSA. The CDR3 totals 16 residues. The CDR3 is CASSNSGRAGTDTQYF. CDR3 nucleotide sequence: TGTGCCAGCAGCAATAGCGGGAGGGCCGGCACAGATACGCAGTATTTT.

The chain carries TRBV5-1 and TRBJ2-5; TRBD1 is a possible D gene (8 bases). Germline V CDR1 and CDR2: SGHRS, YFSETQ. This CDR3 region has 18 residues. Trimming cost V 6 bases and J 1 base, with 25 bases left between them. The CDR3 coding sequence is TGCGCCAGCATCGGTCAGGGGGCAGCTAGCGGCATCCAAGAGACCCAGTACTTC. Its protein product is CASIGQGAASGIQETQYF.

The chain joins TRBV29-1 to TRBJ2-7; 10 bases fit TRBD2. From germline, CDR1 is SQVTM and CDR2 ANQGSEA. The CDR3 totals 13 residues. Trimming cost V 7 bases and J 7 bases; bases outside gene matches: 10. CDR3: CSALAGATREQYF. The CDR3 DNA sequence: TGCAGCGCCCTAGCGGGAGCCACCAGGGAGCAGTACTTC.

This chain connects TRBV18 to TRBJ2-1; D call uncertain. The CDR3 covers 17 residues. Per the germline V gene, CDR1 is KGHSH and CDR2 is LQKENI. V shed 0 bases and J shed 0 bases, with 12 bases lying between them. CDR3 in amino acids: CASSPPVGLSSYNEQFF. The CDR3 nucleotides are TGTGCCAGCTCACCACCCGTAGGTCTGAGCTCCTACAATGAGCAGTTCTTC.

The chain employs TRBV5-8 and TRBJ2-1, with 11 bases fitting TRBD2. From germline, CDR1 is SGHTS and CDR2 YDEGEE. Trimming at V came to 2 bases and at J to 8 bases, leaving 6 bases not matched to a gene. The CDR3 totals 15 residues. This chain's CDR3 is CASSFVAGGLDEQFF. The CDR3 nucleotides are TGTGCCAGCAGCTTTGTAGCGGGAGGGCTCGATGAGCAGTTCTTC.

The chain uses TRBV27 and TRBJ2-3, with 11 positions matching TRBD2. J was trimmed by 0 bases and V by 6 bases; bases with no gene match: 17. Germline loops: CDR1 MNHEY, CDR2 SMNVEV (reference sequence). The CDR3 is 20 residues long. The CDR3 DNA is TGTGCCAGCAGCATTAGCGGGAGGGCCGTAAGGAATCCTAGCACAGATACGCAGTATTTT. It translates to CASSISGRAVRNPSTDTQYF.

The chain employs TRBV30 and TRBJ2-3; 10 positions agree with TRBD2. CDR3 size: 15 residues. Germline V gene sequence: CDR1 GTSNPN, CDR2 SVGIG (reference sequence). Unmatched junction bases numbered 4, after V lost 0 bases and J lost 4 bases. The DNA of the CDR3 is TGTGCCTGGAGTGTACCTAGCGGGAGTGCAGATACGCAGTATTTT. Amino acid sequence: CAWSVPSGSADTQYF. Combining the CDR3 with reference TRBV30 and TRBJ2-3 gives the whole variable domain SQTIHQWPATLVQPVGSPLSLECTVEGTSNPNLYWYRQAAGRGLQLLFYSVGIGQISSEVPQNLSASRPQDRQFILSSKKLLLSDSGFYLCAWSVPSGSADTQYFGPGTRLTVL.

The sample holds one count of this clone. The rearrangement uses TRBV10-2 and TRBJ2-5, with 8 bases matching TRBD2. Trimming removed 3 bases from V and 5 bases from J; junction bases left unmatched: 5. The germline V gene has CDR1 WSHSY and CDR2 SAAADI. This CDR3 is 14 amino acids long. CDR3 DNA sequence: TGCGCCAGCAGTGACCCCGGGGGGGAGGAGACCCAGTACTTC. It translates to CASSDPGGEETQYF.

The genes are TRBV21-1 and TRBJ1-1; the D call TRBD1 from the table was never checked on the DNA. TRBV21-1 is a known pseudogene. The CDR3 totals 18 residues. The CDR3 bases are TGTGCCAGCAGCATCCACTACACCGGGACAGCGATGAACACTGAAGCTTTCTTT. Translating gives CASSIHYTGTAMNTEAFF.

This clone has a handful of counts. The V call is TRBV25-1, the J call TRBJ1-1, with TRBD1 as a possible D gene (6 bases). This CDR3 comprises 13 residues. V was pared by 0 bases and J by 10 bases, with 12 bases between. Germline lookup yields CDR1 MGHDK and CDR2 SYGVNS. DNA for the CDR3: TGTGCCAGCAGTGAATATGAGGGGGTAAGAGCTTTCTTT. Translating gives CASSEYEGVRAFF.

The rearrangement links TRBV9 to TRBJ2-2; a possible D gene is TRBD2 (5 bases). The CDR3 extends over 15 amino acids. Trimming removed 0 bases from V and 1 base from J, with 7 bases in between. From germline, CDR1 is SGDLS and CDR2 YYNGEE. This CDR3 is CASSVVEVNTGELFF. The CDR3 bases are TGTGCCAGCAGCGTAGTGGAGGTGAACACCGGGGAGCTGTTTTTT.

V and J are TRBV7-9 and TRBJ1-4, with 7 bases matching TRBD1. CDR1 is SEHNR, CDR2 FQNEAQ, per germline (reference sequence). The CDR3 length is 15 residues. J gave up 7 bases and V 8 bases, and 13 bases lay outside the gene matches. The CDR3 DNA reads TGTGCCAGCCAAACTGAGACAGGGAGGCGTGAAAAACTGTTTTTT. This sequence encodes CASQTETGRREKLFF. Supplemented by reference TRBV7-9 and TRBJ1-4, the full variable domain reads DTGVSQNPRHKITKRGQNVTFRCDPISEHNRLYWYRQTLGQGPEFLTYFQNEAQLEKSRLLSDRFSAERPKGSFSTLEIQRTEQGDSAMYLCASQTETGRREKLFFGSGTQLSVL.

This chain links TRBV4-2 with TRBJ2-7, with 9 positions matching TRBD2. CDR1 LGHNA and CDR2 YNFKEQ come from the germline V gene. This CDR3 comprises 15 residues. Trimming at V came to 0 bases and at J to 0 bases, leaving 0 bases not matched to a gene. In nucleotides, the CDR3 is TGTGCCAGCAGCCAAGATAGCGGGAGCTCCTACGAGCAGTACTTC. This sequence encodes CASSQDSGSSYEQYF.

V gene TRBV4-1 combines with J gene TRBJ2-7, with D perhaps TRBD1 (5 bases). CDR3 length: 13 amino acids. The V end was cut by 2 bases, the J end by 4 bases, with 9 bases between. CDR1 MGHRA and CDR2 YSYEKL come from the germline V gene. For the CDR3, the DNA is TGCGCCAGCAGCCAATCCACAGGATACGAGCAGTACTTC. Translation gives CASSQSTGYEQYF.

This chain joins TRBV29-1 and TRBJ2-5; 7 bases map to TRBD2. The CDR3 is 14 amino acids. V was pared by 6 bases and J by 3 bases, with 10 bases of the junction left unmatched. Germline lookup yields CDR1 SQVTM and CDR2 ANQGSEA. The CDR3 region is CSVGIWGREETQYF. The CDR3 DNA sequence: TGCAGCGTCGGCATTTGGGGGAGGGAAGAGACCCAGTACTTC.

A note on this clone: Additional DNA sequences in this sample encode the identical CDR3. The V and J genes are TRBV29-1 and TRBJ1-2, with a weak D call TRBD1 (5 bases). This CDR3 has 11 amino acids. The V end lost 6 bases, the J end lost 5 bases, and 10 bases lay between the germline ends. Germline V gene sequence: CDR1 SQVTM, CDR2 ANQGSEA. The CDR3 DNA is TGCAGCGTCGTGGGGGGGTATGGCTACACCTTC. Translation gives CSVVGGYGYTF.

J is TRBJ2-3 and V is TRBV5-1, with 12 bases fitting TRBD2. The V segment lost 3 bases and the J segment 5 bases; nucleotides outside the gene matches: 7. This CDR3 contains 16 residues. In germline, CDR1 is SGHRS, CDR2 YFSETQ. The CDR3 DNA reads TGCGCCAGCAGCTGGACGACTAGCGGGAGTCAAGATACGCAGTATTTT. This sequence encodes CASSWTTSGSQDTQYF. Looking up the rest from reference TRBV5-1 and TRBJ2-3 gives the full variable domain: KAGVTQTPRYLIKTRGQQVTLSCSPISGHRSVSWYQQTPGQGLQFLFEYFSETQRNKGNFPGRFSGRQFSNSRSEMNVSTLELGDSALYLCASSWTTSGSQDTQYFGPGTRLTVL.

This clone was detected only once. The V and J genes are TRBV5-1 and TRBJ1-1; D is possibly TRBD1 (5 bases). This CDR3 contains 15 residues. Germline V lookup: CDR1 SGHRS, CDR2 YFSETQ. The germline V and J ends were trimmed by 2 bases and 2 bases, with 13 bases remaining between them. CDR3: CASSLSRDGNTEAFF. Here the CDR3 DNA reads TGCGCCAGCAGCTTAAGCCGGGACGGCAACACTGAAGCTTTCTTT.

The chain's CDR3 is CASTMSPFGNTIYF. In DNA, the CDR3 is TGTGCCAGCACTATGTCTCCTTTCGGAAACACCATATATTTT. The rearrangement uses TRBV6-6 and TRBJ1-3; no definite D call. The germline V and J ends were trimmed by 7 bases and 4 bases, with 14 bases remaining between them. The CDR3 is made up of 14 amino acids. Germline lookup yields CDR1 MNHNY and CDR2 SVGAGI (reference sequence).

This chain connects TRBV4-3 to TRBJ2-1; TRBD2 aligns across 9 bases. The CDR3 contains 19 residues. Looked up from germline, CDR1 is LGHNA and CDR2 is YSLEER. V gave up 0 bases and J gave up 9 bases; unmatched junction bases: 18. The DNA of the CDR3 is TGCGCCAGCAGCCAAGATTCTAACAGGGCTAGCGGGATCGGGAGTGAGCAGTTCTTC. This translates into CASSQDSNRASGIGSEQFF.

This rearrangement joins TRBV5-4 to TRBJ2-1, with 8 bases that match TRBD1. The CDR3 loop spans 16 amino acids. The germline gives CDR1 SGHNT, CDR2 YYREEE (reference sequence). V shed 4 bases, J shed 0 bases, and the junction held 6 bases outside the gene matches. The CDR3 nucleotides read TGTGCCAGCAGCCTGGGACAGGTTAGCTCCTACAATGAGCAGTTCTTC. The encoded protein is CASSLGQVSSYNEQFF.

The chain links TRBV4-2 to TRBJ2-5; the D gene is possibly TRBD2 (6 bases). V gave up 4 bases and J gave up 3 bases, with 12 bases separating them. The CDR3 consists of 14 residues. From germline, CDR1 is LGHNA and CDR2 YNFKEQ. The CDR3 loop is CASSRSGEEETQYF. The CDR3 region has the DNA TGTGCCAGCAGCCGATCGGGGGAGGAAGAGACCCAGTACTTC.

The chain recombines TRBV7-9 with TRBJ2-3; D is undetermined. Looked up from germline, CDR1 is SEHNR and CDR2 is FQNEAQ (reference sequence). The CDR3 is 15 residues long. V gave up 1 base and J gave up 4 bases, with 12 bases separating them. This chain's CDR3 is CASSLDVWAADTQYF. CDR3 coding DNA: TGTGCCAGCAGCTTAGACGTCTGGGCGGCAGATACGCAGTATTTT. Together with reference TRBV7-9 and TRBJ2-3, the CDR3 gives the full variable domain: DTGVSQNPRHKITKRGQNVTFRCDPISEHNRLYWYRQTLGQGPEFLTYFQNEAQLEKSRLLSDRFSAERPKGSFSTLEIQRTEQGDSAMYLCASSLDVWAADTQYFGPGTRLTVL.